This T cell receptor (beta chain) was identified during a study of beta chain features in type 1 diabetes. The study reverse transcribed the entire isolated RNA, so it sequenced expressed TCRB transcripts. Repertoires were generated with immunoSEQ multiplex PCR, while TCRdb's copy carries only in-frame clones and drops some. The repertoire has about 42,000 clones, 50% of them found once; the top ten carry about 0.24%. About this clone: No antigen is known for it.

The germline CDR1 and CDR2 sequences are SGHTA and FQGTGA. The CDR3 has 16 amino acids. The junction had 7 bases not matched to a gene; V was cut back by 2 bases and J by 5 bases. Study-wide results and limits: In cDNA sequencing, cells with high TCR expression could be over-represented. Diminished insertions and augmented deletions at VDJ junctions characterized type 1 diabetes patients.

Averaging around 120 mL, one heparinised blood draw was given by each donor. The TCR sequence derives from a woman aged 25 to 39 in good health. The chain is built from TRBV7-3 and TRBJ2-2; TRBD2 matches 8 bases. The sequenced sample was stem cell memory CD4+ T cells from blood. The CDR3 bases are TGTGCCAGCAGCTTACAAGCGGGGGCCTCAACCGGGGAGCTGTTTTTT. Translation: CASSLQAGASTGELFF.